Here is one TCR beta chain with its context. Its antigen is not yet known. Base qualities are missing; no much larger clone stands one base away. The sample is drawn from a study of cytomegalovirus exposure and HLA in healthy donors (dated by TCRdb to the late 2010s). For the study in its entirety: According to an earlier analysis of 550 to 750 of the donors, some 180 million T cells yielded some 110 million unique TCR beta sequences and about 300 Gb of sequence data. The study used immunosequencing to profile the T cell repertoires of approximately 630 subjects and linked those repertoires to cytomegalovirus serostatus. Four to six DR-DQ haplotypes were handled as single units for association and clustering, since linkage in the cohort was strong. Donor age, sex, ethnicity and CMV serostatus were compiled alongside the repertoire data. Roughly 300 gigabases of sequencing data and approximately 80 million unique TCR sequences were included in an early release covering roughly 600 HLA-typed donors. High-throughput TCR immunosequencing, statistical association of individual TCRs with disease status, and machine learning were combined to predict cytomegalovirus infection status. On average, roughly 240,000 unique TCR beta nucleotide sequences were sequenced per donor among 398 genotyped donors of the cohort, with around 19% of those sequences being non-productive. All discovery cohort repertoires had been generated using a single sequencing platform. Among the roughly 400 genotyped donors, roughly 80% belonged to the genetic ancestry cluster associated with self-reported Caucasian donors. A later genetic analysis used genome-wide SNP genotypes for about three fifths of the 666 donors, treating that subset as a discovery cohort. A separate validation cohort of 90 to 150 different subjects was used in addition to the 666-subject first cohort. An earlier analysis of around 640 of the donors used high-throughput TCR beta sequencing to judge whether each TCR beta V gene segment behaved as functional or pseudogenic. A later analysis re-examined previously published TCR beta repertoires from roughly 720 donors and added high-resolution HLA genotyping to investigate patterns of TCR occurrence. The study aimed to test whether cataloging public T cell receptors could reveal signatures of past pathogen exposure. Rather than drawing on any new phenotypic data, the later analysis identified candidate immune exposures from TCR beta sequences and the way those sequences occurred across donors. The number of typed donors differed by locus: about 620-630 for A, B, C, DRB1 and DQB1; 522 for DQA1; roughly 600 for DPA1; and around 490 for DPB1. HLA typing covered class I and class II loci at four-digit resolution.

The research as a whole found: Broadly in line with IMGT annotations, most TCR beta V segments showed up in productive rearrangements about 87% or about 30% of the time in an earlier analysis of several hundred of the donors. In both the original and validation cohorts, the classifier was reported to diagnose cytomegalovirus status with high specificity and sensitivity. Sequencing depth was assumed to be roughly uniform across donors in the presence/absence analyses, though that assumption may not hold. Because counts were too low, around 18 rarely observed V segments, including chromosome 9 orphons, were left out of the earlier analysis of approximately 580 of the donors. In a later genetic analysis, fewer N-insertions in productive TCRs were reported among donors in an Asian-associated ancestry cluster than the roughly 670-donor mean. Only TCR beta chains were sequenced in this cohort, and the absence of alpha or paired-chain data limited detectable features. Because some donors lacked HLA typing at each locus, the association tests relied only on the typed subset. Correlated functional status among segregating V segments might be attributable to linkage disequilibrium, but an unknown experimental factor could not be ruled out. The authors suggested that the approach could potentially be extended to other disease states and immunological phenotypes. A cluster of highly shared sequence variants was judged likely to represent a technical artifact of the sequencing pipeline. Compared with equally common non-associated chains, HLA-associated TCR beta chains in a later analysis were more clonally expanded and had lower generation probabilities. The study gave a list of about 170 TCR beta chains associated with cytomegalovirus. A further reported finding was that TCR beta sequences accurately predicted the HLA-A and HLA-B alleles for most subjects in the first cohort. In vitro tests confirmed that three of the cytomegalovirus-associated TCR beta chains recognize cytomegalovirus antigens. Immune exposure information for the cohort was limited to CMV serostatus. Across donors, most TCR sequences were observed very rarely, whereas some public TCRs were present in many individuals. In a later analysis, around 15,000 TCR beta sequences were associated with specific HLA alleles at a false discovery rate of 0.05. V-gene and J-gene trimming of TCR beta chains was associated with a missense DCLRE1C variant in a later genetic analysis, and the association was replicated in an independent cohort. Most CMV-associated TCR beta chains appeared to be HLA-restricted in a later analysis, and the HLA associations seemed to be driven largely by CMV exposure. Some IMGT-functional V segments, including TRBV6-2 and TRBV6-3, could not be told apart with the 87-base-pair reads, so those segments were excluded. In a later analysis, the rate of TCR association differed among HLA loci, with DRB1 alleles having the most associated TCRs and HLA-C alleles having the fewest. When HLA alleles, especially DR and DQ, strongly co-occurred, TCR associations were difficult to assign to individual alleles. Several of the top co-occurrence clusters appeared to be linked to parvovirus B19, influenza, CMV and Epstein-Barr virus, according to a later analysis.

CDR1 and CDR2 were assigned from the germline V gene (reference sequence) as LNHDA and SQIVND. V loses 1 base of germline sequence and J loses 4 bases, and the interval between the two ends is 5 bases. Inclusive of the bounding cysteine and phenylalanine, the CDR3 is 13 residues long. This entry keeps only the CDR3 DNA: 39 bases, framed from base 1. The library relied on the immunoSEQ multiplex PCR assay. The multiplex PCR relied on a mix of 60 forward primers for TCR Vbeta segments and 13 reverse primers for TCR Jbeta segments. A multiplex PCR assay on genomic DNA amplified the CDR3 region of rearranged TCR beta genes. The amplified TCR beta libraries were sequenced on the Illumina HiSeq System as 87-base-pair reads. Processing in the source paper ran as follows. In a later analysis, 70 million to 95 million unique TCR beta chains were counted across the roughly 700 repertoires, and approximately 11 million of these chains were shared by at least two donors. Raw reads were error-corrected and collapsed into unique sequences with a nearest-neighbor algorithm that merged closely related sequences to remove PCR and sequencing errors. V, D and J gene segments were assigned by aligning CDR3 sequences to IMGT reference sequences. For a sequence to be retained, a match of at least six nucleotides was required to both a V gene segment and a J gene segment. A rearrangement counted as productive if the CDR3 had no stop codons and remained in frame with V and J, and every other rearrangement counted as non-productive. CDR3 was defined according to IMGT convention as the region running from the second conserved V-encoded cysteine to the conserved J-encoded phenylalanine. The earlier analysis of 587 of the donors excluded any sequence lacking an unambiguous match to a single V gene segment. In an earlier analysis of some 590 of the donors, a V segment was called functional when productive rearrangements were above 56.7%, and segregating when the standard deviation between donors exceeded 5%. A statistical classification framework was built for diagnosing cytomegalovirus status from the catalog of TCR beta chain sequences. In a later analysis, V and J genes were assigned by comparing TCR nucleotide sequences against IMGT/GENE-DB human TR gene sequences. The TCRdist pipeline was used in a later analysis to assign CDR3 sequences and most-parsimonious VDJ recombination scenarios. In a later analysis, each TCR beta chain was defined by its CDR3 amino acid sequence together with its V-gene family, and reads without a unique V-gene family were excluded. As a way to deal with suspected cross-contamination and a sequencing artifact, a later analysis dropped roughly 600 nucleotide sequences that were highly shared and had low generation probability. In a later analysis, a clonal expansion index was calculated for each public chain from normalized within-repertoire ranks of inferred template counts. In a later analysis, generation probabilities were computed with a VDJ recombination model fitted to out-of-frame rearrangements, and the resulting probabilities were checked against IGoR. Hypergeometric tests were used in a later analysis to score TCR-TCR, TCR-HLA and TCR-CMV co-occurrence, with a repertoire-size bias correction applied to the TCR pairs. To estimate false discovery rates, a later analysis permuted the HLA or CMV assignments 20 times. A later analysis grouped co-occurring TCRs with DBSCAN, adding TCRdist sequence similarity when clustering within HLA-allele-positive subsets. Co-occurrence clustering excluded repertoires with fewer than 30,000 or more than 120,000 public chains, plus five with anomalous nucleotide sharing. TCRdb limited this immuneACCESS table to in-frame rearrangements with V and J called. A share of clones is missing; checked studies link under half to unresolved V genes, and the rest is unexplained. The DNA gave D and trimming, while V, J and clone size come from that table. The sample yields around 150,000 clones; roughly 70% were counted once. The ten largest account for 2.5% to 3% of the sample.

In total, around 600 healthy bone marrow donors made up the cohort. At the time of sampling, every cohort member was nominally healthy, though immune exposures that went unrecorded were likely present. The donor was CMV seropositive and was included in the group of around 300 seropositive cohort members. A peripheral blood sample was provided by each donor, and peripheral blood mononuclear cells were used for TCR beta sequencing. Genomic DNA extraction from the blood cell samples was performed with the Qiagen DNeasy Blood Extraction Kit. What was sequenced was PBMCs. This receptor chain uses TRBV19 and TRBJ1-5, with no D gene named confidently. This sequence was found in a woman aged 50 to 60 in good health and CMV-seropositive. CDR3 region: CASSIVGNQPQHF. The DNA reads TGTGCCAGTAGTATAGTCGGTAATCAGCCCCAGCATTTT.